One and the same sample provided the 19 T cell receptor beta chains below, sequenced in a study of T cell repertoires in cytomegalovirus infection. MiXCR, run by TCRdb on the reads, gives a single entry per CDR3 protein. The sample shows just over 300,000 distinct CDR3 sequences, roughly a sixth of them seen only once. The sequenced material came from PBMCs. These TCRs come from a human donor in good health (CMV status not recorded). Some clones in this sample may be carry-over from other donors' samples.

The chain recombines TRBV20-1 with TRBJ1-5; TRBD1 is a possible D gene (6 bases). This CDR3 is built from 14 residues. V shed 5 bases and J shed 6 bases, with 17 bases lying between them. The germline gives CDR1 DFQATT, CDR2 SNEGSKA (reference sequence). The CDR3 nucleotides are TGCAGTGCTTCGCAGGGGAGGGAGGGTCAGCCCCAGCATTTT. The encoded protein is CSASQGREGQPQHF.

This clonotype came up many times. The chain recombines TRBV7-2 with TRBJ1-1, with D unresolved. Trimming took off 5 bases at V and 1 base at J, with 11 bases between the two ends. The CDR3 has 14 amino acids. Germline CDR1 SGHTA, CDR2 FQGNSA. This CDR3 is CASSLSLGNTEAFF. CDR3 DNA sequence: TGTGCCAGCAGCCTCAGCCTGGGGAACACTGAAGCTTTCTTT. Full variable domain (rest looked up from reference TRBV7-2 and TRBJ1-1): GAGVSQSPSNKVTEKGKDVELRCDPISGHTALYWYRQSLGQGLEFLIYFQGNSAPDKSGLPSDRFSAERTGGSVSTLTIQRTQQEDSAVYLCASSLSLGNTEAFFGQGTRLTVV.

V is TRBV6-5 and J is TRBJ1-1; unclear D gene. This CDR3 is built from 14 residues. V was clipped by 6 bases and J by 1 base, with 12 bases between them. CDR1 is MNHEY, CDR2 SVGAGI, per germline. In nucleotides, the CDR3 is TGTGCCAGCAGCCGGATAAAGGGGAACACTGAAGCTTTCTTT. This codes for CASSRIKGNTEAFF.

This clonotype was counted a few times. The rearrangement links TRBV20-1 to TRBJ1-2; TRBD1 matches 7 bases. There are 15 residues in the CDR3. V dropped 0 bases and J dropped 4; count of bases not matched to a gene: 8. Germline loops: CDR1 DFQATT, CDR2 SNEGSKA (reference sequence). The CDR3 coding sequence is TGCAGTGCTAGAGATTTGCAGGGGGTGGTCTATGGCTACACCTTC. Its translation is CSARDLQGVVYGYTF.

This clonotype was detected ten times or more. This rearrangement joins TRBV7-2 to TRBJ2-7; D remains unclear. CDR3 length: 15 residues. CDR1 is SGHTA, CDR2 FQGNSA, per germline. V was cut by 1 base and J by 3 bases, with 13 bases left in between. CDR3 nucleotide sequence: TGTGCCAGCAGCTTAGGGGCGGAAAGGGACTACGAGCAGTACTTC. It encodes CASSLGAERDYEQYF. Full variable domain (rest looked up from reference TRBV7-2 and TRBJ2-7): GAGVSQSPSNKVTEKGKDVELRCDPISGHTALYWYRQSLGQGLEFLIYFQGNSAPDKSGLPSDRFSAERTGGSVSTLTIQRTQQEDSAVYLCASSLGAERDYEQYFGPGTRLTVT.

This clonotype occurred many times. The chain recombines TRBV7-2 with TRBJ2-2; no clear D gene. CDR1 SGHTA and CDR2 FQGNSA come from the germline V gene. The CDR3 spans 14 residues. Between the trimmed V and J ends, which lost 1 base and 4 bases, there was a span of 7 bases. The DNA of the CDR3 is TGTGCCAGCAGCTTAGGGTCGGGCACCGGGGAGCTGTTTTTT. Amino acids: CASSLGSGTGELFF. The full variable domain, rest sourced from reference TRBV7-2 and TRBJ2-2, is GAGVSQSPSNKVTEKGKDVELRCDPISGHTALYWYRQSLGQGLEFLIYFQGNSAPDKSGLPSDRFSAERTGGSVSTLTIQRTQQEDSAVYLCASSLGSGTGELFFGEGSRLTVL.

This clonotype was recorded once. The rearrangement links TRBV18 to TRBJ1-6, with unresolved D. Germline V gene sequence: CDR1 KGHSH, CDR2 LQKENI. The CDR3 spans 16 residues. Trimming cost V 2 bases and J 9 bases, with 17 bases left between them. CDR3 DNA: TGTGCCAGCTCACCAACACACGAACCGATGGGTTCACCCCTCCACTTT. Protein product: CASSPTHEPMGSPLHF.

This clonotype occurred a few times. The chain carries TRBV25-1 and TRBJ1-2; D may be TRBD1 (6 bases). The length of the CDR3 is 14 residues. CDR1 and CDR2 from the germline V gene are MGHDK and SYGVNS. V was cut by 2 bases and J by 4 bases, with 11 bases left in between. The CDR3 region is CASSEGQLIYGYTF. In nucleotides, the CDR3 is TGTGCCAGCAGTGAAGGACAGCTGATCTATGGCTACACCTTC.

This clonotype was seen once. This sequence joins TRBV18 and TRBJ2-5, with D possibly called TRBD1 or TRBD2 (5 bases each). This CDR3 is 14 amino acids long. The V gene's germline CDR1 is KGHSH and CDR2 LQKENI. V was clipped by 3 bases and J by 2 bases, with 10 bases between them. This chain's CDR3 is CASSPVREQETQYF. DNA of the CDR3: TGTGCCAGCTCACCGGTCAGGGAGCAAGAGACCCAGTACTTC.

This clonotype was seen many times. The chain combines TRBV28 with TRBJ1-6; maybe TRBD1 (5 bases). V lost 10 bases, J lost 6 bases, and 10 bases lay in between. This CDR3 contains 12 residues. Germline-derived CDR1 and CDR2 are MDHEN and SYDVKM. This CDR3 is CATIGGNSPLHF. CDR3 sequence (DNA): TGTGCCACCATCGGGGGTAATTCACCCCTCCACTTT. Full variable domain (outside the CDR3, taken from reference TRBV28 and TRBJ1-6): DVKVTQSSRYLVKRTGEKVFLECVQDMDHENMFWYRQDPGLGLRLIYFSYDVKMKEKGDIPEGYSVSREKKERFSLILESASTNQTSMYLCATIGGNSPLHFGNGTRLTVT.

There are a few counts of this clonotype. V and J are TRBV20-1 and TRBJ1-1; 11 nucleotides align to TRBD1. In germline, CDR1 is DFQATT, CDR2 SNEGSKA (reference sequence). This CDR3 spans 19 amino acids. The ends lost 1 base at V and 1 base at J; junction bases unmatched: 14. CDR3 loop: CSARVFYTGQGAGNTEAFF. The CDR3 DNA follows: TGCAGTGCTAGAGTTTTCTACACTGGACAGGGGGCAGGGAACACTGAAGCTTTCTTT.

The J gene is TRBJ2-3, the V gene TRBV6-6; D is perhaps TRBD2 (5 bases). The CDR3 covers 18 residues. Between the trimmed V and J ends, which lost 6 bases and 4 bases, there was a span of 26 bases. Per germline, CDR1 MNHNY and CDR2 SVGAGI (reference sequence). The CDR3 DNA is TGTGCCAGCAGGACCCATTTGGATACGGGATTGAACGCAGATACGCAGTATTTT. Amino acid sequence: CASRTHLDTGLNADTQYF.

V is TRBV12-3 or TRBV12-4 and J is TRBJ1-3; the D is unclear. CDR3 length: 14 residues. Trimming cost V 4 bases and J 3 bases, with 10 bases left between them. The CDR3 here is CASSSGRFGNTIYF. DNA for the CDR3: TGTGCCAGCAGTTCGGGTCGTTTTGGAAACACCATATATTTT.

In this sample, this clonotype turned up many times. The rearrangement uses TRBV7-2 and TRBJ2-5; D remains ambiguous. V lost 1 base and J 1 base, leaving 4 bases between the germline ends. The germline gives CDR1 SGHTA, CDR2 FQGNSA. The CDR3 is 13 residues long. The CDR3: CASSLVAQETQYF. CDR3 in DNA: TGTGCCAGCAGCTTAGTGGCCCAAGAGACCCAGTACTTC.

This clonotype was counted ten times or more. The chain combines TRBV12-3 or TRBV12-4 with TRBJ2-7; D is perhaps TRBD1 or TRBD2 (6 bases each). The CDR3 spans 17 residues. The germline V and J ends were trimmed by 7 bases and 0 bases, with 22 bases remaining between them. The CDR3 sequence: CASTPGGGGSSSYEQYF. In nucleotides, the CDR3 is TGTGCCAGCACTCCCGGGGGTGGGGGCTCCTCCTCCTACGAGCAGTACTTC.

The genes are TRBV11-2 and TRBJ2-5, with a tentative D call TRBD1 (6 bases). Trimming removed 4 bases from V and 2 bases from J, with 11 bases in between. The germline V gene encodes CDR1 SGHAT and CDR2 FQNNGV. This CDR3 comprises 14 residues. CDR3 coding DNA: TGTGCCAGCAGCTGGGGGACAATGCAAGAGACCCAGTACTTC. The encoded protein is CASSWGTMQETQYF.

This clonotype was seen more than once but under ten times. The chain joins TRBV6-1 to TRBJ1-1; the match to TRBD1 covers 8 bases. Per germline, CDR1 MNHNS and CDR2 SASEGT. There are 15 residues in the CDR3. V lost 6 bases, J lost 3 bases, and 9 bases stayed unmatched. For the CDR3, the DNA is TGTGCCAGCAGGCCACCGGGACAGGCCTACACTGAAGCTTTCTTT. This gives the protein CASRPPGQAYTEAFF.

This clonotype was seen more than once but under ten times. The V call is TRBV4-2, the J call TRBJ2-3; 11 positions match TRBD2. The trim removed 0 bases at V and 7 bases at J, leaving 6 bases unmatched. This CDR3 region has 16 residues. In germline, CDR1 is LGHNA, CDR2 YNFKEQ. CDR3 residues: CASSQDSGGAWNTQYF. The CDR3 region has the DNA TGTGCCAGCAGCCAAGATAGCGGGGGGGCCTGGAATACGCAGTATTTT.

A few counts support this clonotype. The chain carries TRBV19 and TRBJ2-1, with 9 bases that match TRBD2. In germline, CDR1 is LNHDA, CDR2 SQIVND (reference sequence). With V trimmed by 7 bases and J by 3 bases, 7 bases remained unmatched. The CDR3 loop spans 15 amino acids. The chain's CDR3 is CASTESGGFYNEQFF. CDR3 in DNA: TGTGCCAGTACTGAAAGCGGGGGGTTCTACAATGAGCAGTTCTTC.